This T cell receptor (beta chain) stems from a study of blood T cell repertoires in COVID-19. Study summary: The origin of the acute and convalescent COVID-19 samples was the United States, Italy and Spain. PBMCs, B-cell-depleted T cells, or T cells provided the cDNA or gDNA that made up the material.

Authors' processing steps: Counts of nucleated cells, estimated from reference gene primer amplification, were obtained. Using immunoSEQ multiplex PCR, the repertoire was profiled, and TCRdb retains in-frame clones only, with some absent. V and J calls plus clone size are reproduced from that table; the DNA served to infer D and trimming. This table holds approximately 59,000 clones, roughly 77% found once. The ends lost 1 base at V and 5 bases at J; junction bases unmatched: 3. The V gene's germline CDR1 is SGHNT and CDR2 YYREEE (reference sequence). The length of the CDR3 is 14 residues. In this sample, this clone turned up once.

The chain carries TRBV5-4 and TRBJ2-7; TRBD2 matches 10 bases. Sequencing used peripheral blood. This receptor was taken from a man aged 80 or over with acute or convalescent COVID-19. CDR3 sequence: CASSLTSGDHEQYF. The CDR3 DNA sequence: TGTGCCAGCAGCTTGACTAGCGGGGACCACGAGCAGTACTTC. Full variable domain (remainder filled in from reference TRBV5-4 and TRBJ2-7): ETGVTQSPTHLIKTRGQQVTLRCSSQSGHNTVSWYQQALGQGPQFIFQYYREEENGRGNFPPRFSGLQFPNYSSELNVNALELDDSALYLCASSLTSGDHEQYFGPGTRLTVT.